The rows below give T cell receptor beta chains drawn from one sample of a study of cytomegalovirus exposure and HLA in healthy donors. This table comes from immunoSEQ multiplex PCR, and its TCRdb copy is limited to in-frame clones, with some not included. The sample lists roughly 170,000 clones, 75% to 85% occurring once. Sequenced sample: PBMCs. These receptors all come from a girl aged 2-10 years in good health and CMV-seropositive. CDR3s include the opening cysteine and the closing phenylalanine or tryptophan. Fields, in order: J gene, V gene, CDR3 protein.

>TRBJ1-5|TRBV12-2
CASRSLQGNQPQHF
>TRBJ2-7|TRBV25-1
CASSGQGRMGEQYF
>TRBJ1-2|TRBV30
CAWSASGTNYYGYTF
>TRBJ2-3|TRBV19
CASSLLPTDTQYF
>TRBJ2-7|TRBV15
CATSKEARGSAEQYF
>TRBJ1-1|TRBV10-1
CASSESTQGAMNTEAFF
>TRBJ1-2|TRBV5-1
CASGQGYGYTF
>TRBJ2-1|TRBV19
CASSIRGGDLHEQFF
>TRBJ2-3|TRBV10-3
CAISGGGGDRPSTSTDTQYF
>TRBJ2-3|TRBV28
CASSQLARVGGVSLSTDTQYF
>TRBJ2-2|TRBV6-5
CASSYLSGVDGELFF
>TRBJ1-2|TRBV5-6
CASSLVRADGYTF
>TRBJ1-6|TRBV30
CAWSLGGNPGGSPLHF
>TRBJ2-7|TRBV6-5
CASSYGHPEQYF
>TRBJ2-7|TRBV28
CASSFRTSGSRLYEQYF
>TRBJ1-1|TRBV4-1
CASSQDSRGRTEAFF
>TRBJ1-1|TRBV7-9
CASSPRTVKAFF